The sequence of this T cell receptor (beta chain) was determined in a study of cytomegalovirus exposure and HLA in healthy donors. Of note for this clone: Its antigen is as yet unknown.

Study observations and caveats: In a later analysis, HLA-associated beta chains showed higher expansion and lower generation probabilities than comparable chains. Through in vitro validation, three CMV-associated chains were shown to be specific for CMV antigens. Accurate predictions that matched the HLA-A and HLA-B alleles of most subjects were reportedly made from TCR beta sequences.

This CDR3 comprises 15 residues. Germline assignment: CDR1 SNHLY and CDR2 FYNNEI. The V and J ends lost 0 bases and 9 bases respectively, with 14 bases between them. In the PCR, 60 Vbeta and 13 Jbeta primers were used. This table comes from immunoSEQ multiplex PCR, and its TCRdb copy is limited to in-frame clones, with some not included. Of about 120,000 clones listed, approximately 87% are singletons. V is TRBV2 and J is TRBJ1-4; D remains unclear. This clonotype was obtained from a young man in good health and CMV-seropositive. Source material: PBMCs. The CDR3 nucleotides read TGTGCCAGCAGTGAAGCTGGGCGGGTTCGGCAAAAACTGTTTTTT. It yields the protein CASSEAGRVRQKLFF.